This T cell receptor (beta chain) emerged from a study of blood T cells in healthy people across ages. Donor samples were obtained from healthy Caucasian individuals from Russia, aged about 6 to 90. About 10 milliliters of peripheral blood were drawn from each donor. CDR3 size: 15 residues. V lost 6 bases to trimming and J lost 6 bases, with 20 bases between them. Whole-study findings and limits: The study regarded diversity estimates from one million T cells as underestimates.

Turning to this clonotype: Its antigen is undetermined.

Next came a second PCR, run for about 7 to 11 cycles, which used a sample-barcoded 5' primer along with a J-beta primer mix. MiXCR was run by TCRdb on the 5' RACE reads, yielding one entry per CDR3 protein. The sample lists over 550,000 distinct CDR3 sequences; approximately 30% were seen once. This TCR was sampled from an elderly woman in good health. V and J are TRBV12-3 or TRBV12-4 and TRBJ1-2, with a tentative D call TRBD1 (6 bases). Sequencing was performed on blood. CDR3 in amino acids: CASSQGSGGANGYTF. The CDR3 bases are TGTGCCAGCAGCCAAGGTTCGGGGGGGGCCAATGGCTACACCTTC.